This T cell receptor (beta chain) was documented in a study of technical replicates of blood from several donors (TCRdb year 2017). Libraries were constructed by the immunoSEQ multiplex PCR assay. TCRdb took this table from immuneACCESS and kept in-frame rearrangements with V and J called. Such tables lack part of the clones; where checked against another copy, unresolved V genes explain under half of the gap, and the rest is unexplained. Counted in this sample were 80,000 to 95,000 clones; 90% to 96% of them appeared once. The ten largest clones take up 0.36% of the sample. V sheds 1 base and J sheds 4 bases, leaving 11 bases between their ends. For CDR1 and CDR2, the germline V gene lists SGHAT and FQNNGV. Its CDR3 holds 14 amino acids, cysteine through phenylalanine. Of the read, only the CDR3 DNA is kept; its 42 bases are in frame from base 1. Of note for this clone: Its cognate antigen has yet to be identified. Per-base quality was not reported, and no clone a single base away is much larger than it.

The origin of this receptor is a human donor in good health. Sequenced material: T cells isolated from PBMCs. The rearrangement joined TRBV11-2 to TRBJ2-7; TRBD1 is perhaps the D gene, given 5 matching bases. This receptor has the CDR3 CASSLGREYYEQYF. The nucleotide sequence reads TGTGCCAGCAGCTTAGGCAGGGAATATTACGAGCAGTACTTC.